The 26 T cell receptor beta chains presented below share a single source sample, sequenced in a study of T cell changes during pregnancy in multiple sclerosis. Only in-frame clones appear in the TCRdb table, and some are missing; sequencing was by immunoSEQ multiplex PCR. The sample has 80,000 to 130,000 clones, approximately 90% seen once; the top ten hold 1% to 1.5%. The sequences come from peripheral blood, collected in the second trimester of pregnancy. The source of these receptors is a female donor with multiple sclerosis, enrolled in a pregnancy study.

The chain uses TRBV30 and TRBJ1-3, with TRBD1 as a possible D gene (6 bases). Germline V gene data show CDR1 as GTSNPN and CDR2 as SVGIG (reference sequence). This CDR3 is 16 amino acids long. V shed 2 bases and J shed 2 bases, with 16 bases lying between them. The chain's CDR3 is CAWSPGEGGTGNTIYF. The CDR3 nucleotides are TGTGCCTGGAGTCCCGGGGAGGGGGGTACTGGAAACACCATATATTTT.

This clone has more than one count but fewer than ten. The chain links TRBV21-1 to TRBJ2-3; TRBD1, the table's D call, was not compared with the DNA. TRBV21-1 is marked as a pseudogene. This CDR3 is built from 19 residues. CDR3 bases: TGTGCCAGCAGCAAACCCTTCCGGGACAGGGATGGTGGTGCAGATACGCAGTATTTT. Protein: CASSKPFRDRDGGADTQYF.

The V call is TRBV7-9, the J call TRBJ1-6; TRBD1 agrees at 9 bases. The junction had 3 bases not matched to a gene; V was cut back by 0 bases and J by 9 bases. CDR1 and CDR2 (germline): SEHNR, FQNEAQ (reference sequence). This CDR3 region has 15 residues. Here the CDR3 reads CASSLATGGPSPLHF. CDR3 nucleotide sequence: TGTGCCAGCAGCTTAGCGACAGGGGGGCCTTCACCCCTCCACTTT.

V and J are TRBV28 and TRBJ2-7; tentatively, D is TRBD1 (5 bases). Trimming cost V 4 bases and J 3 bases, with 19 bases left between them. Germline CDR1 is MDHEN and CDR2 is SYDVKM. The CDR3 runs 16 residues. The chain's CDR3 is CASSSGYAPLVYEQYF. CDR3 coding DNA: TGTGCCAGCAGTTCAGGGTATGCGCCTCTCGTCTACGAGCAGTACTTC. The entire variable domain, with the rest obtained from reference TRBV28 and TRBJ2-7, is as follows: DVKVTQSSRYLVKRTGEKVFLECVQDMDHENMFWYRQDPGLGLRLIYFSYDVKMKEKGDIPEGYSVSREKKERFSLILESASTNQTSMYLCASSSGYAPLVYEQYFGPGTRLTVT.

The chain joins TRBV9 to TRBJ2-3; D possibly corresponds to TRBD2 (5 bases). The CDR3 has 14 amino acids. The germline V gene has CDR1 SGDLS and CDR2 YYNGEE. Deletions cut 2 bases from V and 4 bases from J, with 11 bases between. For the CDR3, the DNA is TGTGCCAGCAGCGTGGCTAGCAATCCAGATACGCAGTATTTT. It specifies CASSVASNPDTQYF.

The chain has TRBV4-1 and TRBJ2-7, with unresolved D. The germline gives CDR1 MGHRA, CDR2 YSYEKL. The CDR3 runs to 14 residues. V dropped 1 base and J dropped 6 bases, with 13 bases sitting between them. The CDR3 DNA follows: TGCGCCAGCAGCCAAGGCCCTCTGACAAGCGAGCAGTACTTC. This gives the protein CASSQGPLTSEQYF.

The rearrangement links TRBV27 to TRBJ2-3; maybe TRBD1 (6 bases). Germline V gene data show CDR1 as MNHEY and CDR2 as SMNVEV (reference sequence). Trimming took off 6 bases at V and 5 bases at J, with 21 bases between the two ends. The CDR3 is 16 residues long. CDR3: CASRPRQAGWVDTQYF. Written as DNA, the CDR3 is TGTGCCAGCAGACCTAGACAGGCAGGATGGGTAGATACGCAGTATTTT.

As DNA, the CDR3 is TGTGCCAGCAGTTACGGGGGGGGCGCCGGGGAGACCCAGTACTTC. It specifies CASSYGGGAGETQYF. V usage is TRBV6-5 and J usage is TRBJ2-5; D may be TRBD2 (7 bases). The CDR3 loop spans 15 amino acids. V was shortened by 2 bases and J by 5 bases, with 15 bases between the two germline ends. Germline V gene data show CDR1 as MNHEY and CDR2 as SVGAGI.

This chain links TRBV5-1 with TRBJ2-1; 7 nucleotides match TRBD1. The trim removed 2 bases at V and 8 bases at J, leaving 10 bases unmatched. CDR1 and CDR2 from the germline V gene are SGHRS and YFSETQ. The CDR3 loop spans 15 amino acids. The CDR3 protein is CASSLGNWDSDEQFF. CDR3 coding DNA: TGCGCCAGCAGCTTAGGGAATTGGGACAGCGATGAGCAGTTCTTC.

The chain carries TRBV9 and TRBJ1-2; TRBD1 aligns across 8 bases. This CDR3 has 16 residues. V was pared by 3 bases and J by 4 bases, with 11 bases of the junction left unmatched. Germline CDR1 reads SGDLS; CDR2 reads YYNGEE. CDR3 residues: CASSDPSGQGVYGYTF. Written as DNA, the CDR3 is TGTGCCAGCAGCGACCCCTCCGGACAGGGAGTCTATGGCTACACCTTC.

The chain has TRBV5-1 and TRBJ2-3; possibly TRBD1 for D (5 bases). V lost 4 bases and J lost 5, with 11 bases in between. Germline V gives CDR1 SGHRS, CDR2 YFSETQ. The CDR3 length is 13 residues. The CDR3 coding sequence is TGCGCCAGCAGCCTGGAAAGGGGAGATACGCAGTATTTT. Its protein product is CASSLERGDTQYF. The full variable domain, completed using reference TRBV5-1 and TRBJ2-3, is KAGVTQTPRYLIKTRGQQVTLSCSPISGHRSVSWYQQTPGQGLQFLFEYFSETQRNKGNFPGRFSGRQFSNSRSEMNVSTLELGDSALYLCASSLERGDTQYFGPGTRLTVL.

The chain combines TRBV19 with TRBJ2-3; D is perhaps TRBD2 (6 bases). The CDR3 length is 14 residues. Trimming took off 4 bases at V and 0 bases at J, with 8 bases between the two ends. Germline V gives CDR1 LNHDA, CDR2 SQIVND (reference sequence). The DNA for the CDR3 is TGTGCCAGTAGTACTAGCGTTAGCACAGATACGCAGTATTTT. Residues: CASSTSVSTDTQYF. The complete variable domain, with remaining parts taken from reference TRBV19 and TRBJ2-3, reads DGGITQSPKYLFRKEGQNVTLSCEQNLNHDAMYWYRQDPGQGLRLIYYSQIVNDFQKGDIAEGYSVSREKKESFPLTVTSAQKNPTAFYLCASSTSVSTDTQYFGPGTRLTVL.

The V and J genes are TRBV28 and TRBJ1-5; D is perhaps TRBD1 (5 bases). CDR3 length: 15 residues. V was clipped by 7 bases and J by 2 bases, with 15 bases between them. Per germline, CDR1 MDHEN and CDR2 SYDVKM. CDR3 sequence: CASNLRQTGNQPQHF. CDR3 DNA: TGTGCCAGCAACTTAAGACAGACGGGCAATCAGCCCCAGCATTTT.

The rearrangement links TRBV6-5 to TRBJ2-7; 7 nucleotides align to TRBD1. The CDR3 loop spans 13 amino acids. In germline, CDR1 is MNHEY, CDR2 SVGAGI. J was trimmed by 2 bases and V by 5 bases; bases with no gene match: 3. The CDR3 sequence: CASSQGQTYEQYF. The CDR3 bases are TGTGCCAGCAGTCAGGGACAGACCTACGAGCAGTACTTC.

CDR3 coding DNA: TGCGCCAGCAGGGATCGGACAGGGATGAACACTGAAGCTTTCTTT. Protein product: CASRDRTGMNTEAFF. The rearrangement joins TRBV5-1 to TRBJ1-1, with 8 bases lining up with TRBD1. The CDR3 spans 15 residues. Germline trimming cut 5 bases from V and 0 bases from J; bases unmatched to any gene: 6. Germline V gene sequence: CDR1 SGHRS, CDR2 YFSETQ.

The chain employs TRBV5-1 and TRBJ1-2; 7 bases align to TRBD1. The germline gives CDR1 SGHRS, CDR2 YFSETQ. The CDR3 is 15 residues long. V shed 0 bases and J 7 bases; nucleotides not matched to a gene: 9. As DNA, the CDR3 is TGCGCCAGCAGCTTGGGGACGTACAGGGGTTTTGGCTACACCTTC. It is translated as CASSLGTYRGFGYTF.

The chain combines TRBV6-6 with TRBJ1-4; no definite D call. The CDR3 length is 15 residues. Trimming left V 8 bases short and J 8 bases short, with 21 bases between. The germline gives CDR1 MNHNY, CDR2 SVGAGI (reference sequence). The CDR3 DNA sequence: TGTGCCAGCCTGGGAAGAGGGAGTTCGGAGGAAAAACTGTTTTTT. It codes for CASLGRGSSEEKLFF.

This chain's CDR3 is CASSLMGLGFGEQFF. The CDR3 region has the DNA TGCGCCAGCAGCTTGATGGGACTAGGCTTCGGTGAGCAGTTCTTC. The V and J genes are TRBV5-1 and TRBJ2-1, with 8 nucleotides matching TRBD2. Per the germline V gene, CDR1 is SGHRS and CDR2 is YFSETQ. The V segment lost 1 base and the J segment 9 bases; nucleotides outside the gene matches: 9. This CDR3 contains 15 residues.

The genes are TRBV5-1 and TRBJ1-1, with TRBD1 as a possible D gene (5 bases). The germline V gene has CDR1 SGHRS and CDR2 YFSETQ. This CDR3 is built from 14 residues. Deletions cut 2 bases from V and 0 bases from J, with 8 bases between. In DNA, the CDR3 is TGCGCCAGCAGCTTACAGGACCTGAACACTGAAGCTTTCTTT. Residues: CASSLQDLNTEAFF.

On this clone itself: This sample also contains other DNA sequences that code for the same CDR3. The chain combines TRBV4-1 with TRBJ1-3, with D possibly being TRBD1 (6 bases). Germline lookup yields CDR1 MGHRA and CDR2 YSYEKL. This CDR3 comprises 17 residues. V was shortened by 0 bases and J by 0 bases, with 12 bases between the two germline ends. The CDR3: CASSQEGTPNSGNTIYF. CDR3 DNA: TGCGCCAGCAGCCAAGAGGGGACACCGAACTCTGGAAACACCATATATTTT.

The chain recombines TRBV10-3 with TRBJ2-7, with D uncertain. Germline assignment: CDR1 ENHRY and CDR2 SYGVKD. This CDR3 is built from 13 residues. The V gene lost 5 bases and the J gene lost 8 bases, with 16 bases spanning the gap. The CDR3 DNA reads TGTGCCATCAGTACTGACGGCCCTAGTCAGCAGTACTTC. Residues: CAISTDGPSQQYF.

The chain links TRBV7-2 to TRBJ2-3, with a possible D match to TRBD2 (5 bases). There are 15 residues in the CDR3. Germline lookup yields CDR1 SGHTA and CDR2 FQGNSA. The V and J ends lost 5 bases and 1 base respectively, with 13 bases between them. This CDR3 reads CASSPSGSGTDTQYF. CDR3 DNA: TGTGCCAGCAGCCCTTCGGGGAGCGGCACAGATACGCAGTATTTT.

The chain uses TRBV30 and TRBJ1-2; D is unclear. This CDR3 region has 12 residues. V shed 0 bases and J shed 3 bases, with 5 bases lying between them. Germline V gives CDR1 GTSNPN, CDR2 SVGIG (reference sequence). The CDR3 protein is CAWSVPYYGYTF. CDR3 nucleotides: TGTGCCTGGAGTGTTCCGTACTATGGCTACACCTTC.

V gene TRBV30 combines with J gene TRBJ1-4; the D is unclear. This CDR3 spans 14 amino acids. Germline loops: CDR1 GTSNPN, CDR2 SVGIG (reference sequence). Trimming removed 1 base from V and 5 bases from J, with 11 bases in between. As DNA, the CDR3 is TGTGCCTGGAGTGAACCGGGCGGGAATGAAAAACTGTTTTTT. It yields the protein CAWSEPGGNEKLFF.

This chain connects TRBV30 to TRBJ1-5; no definite D call. V was shortened by 3 bases and J by 1 base, with 13 bases between the two germline ends. The CDR3 contains 15 residues. CDR1 and CDR2 (germline): GTSNPN, SVGIG (reference sequence). The CDR3: CAWRLEGRSNQPQHF. CDR3 DNA: TGTGCCTGGAGATTGGAGGGTAGAAGCAATCAGCCCCAGCATTTT. The full variable domain, in which reference TRBV30 and TRBJ1-5 provide the parts outside the CDR3, is SQTIHQWPATLVQPVGSPLSLECTVEGTSNPNLYWYRQAAGRGLQLLFYSVGIGQISSEVPQNLSASRPQDRQFILSSKKLLLSDSGFYLCAWRLEGRSNQPQHFGDGTRLSIL.

The chain recombines TRBV5-6 with TRBJ2-1; D not resolved. The CDR3 is 12 amino acids. Per germline, CDR1 SGHDT and CDR2 YYEEEE. Trimming cost V 0 bases and J 6 bases, with 4 bases left between them. CDR3 nucleotides: TGTGCCAGCAGCTTGGCCGGCAATGAGCAGTTCTTC. This codes for CASSLAGNEQFF. The variable domain in full, with the rest retrieved from reference TRBV5-6 and TRBJ2-1, is DAGVTQSPTHLIKTRGQQVTLRCSPKSGHDTVSWYQQALGQGPQFIFQYYEEEERQRGNFPDRFSGHQFPNYSSELNVNALLLGDSALYLCASSLAGNEQFFGPGTRLTVL.